This T cell receptor beta chain was recorded in a study of blood T cell repertoires in COVID-19. Background on the study: Acute and convalescent COVID-19 samples came from the United States, Italy and Spain.

Authors' analysis steps: Reference gene primer amplification gave nucleated cell count estimates. TCRdb keeps only in-frame clones here, not all; method: immunoSEQ multiplex PCR. V, J and clone size are those of that table, while D and trimming were read from the DNA. The data show 250,000 to 350,000 clones, with around 87% seen just once and under 5.5% held by the top ten. All enrollees were roughly 18 to 90 years old and from under 25 US areas. Assignments of participants to cohorts depended upon their own reported clinical history. The CDR3 totals 12 residues. V lost 10 bases, J lost 5 bases, and 13 bases lay in between.

This chain connects TRBV12-3 or TRBV12-4 to TRBJ2-3; no clear D gene. The origin of this receptor is a woman younger than 45 who had recovered from COVID-19. The source material was PBMCs or T cells enriched from blood (not recorded which). Written as DNA, the CDR3 is TGTGCCACCTCCCATGGCGGAGATACGCAGTATTTT. Translating gives CATSHGGDTQYF.